The 29 T cell receptor beta chains below were found in one sample sequenced in a study of T cells in localized non-small cell lung cancer. TCRdb's table, derived via immunoSEQ multiplex PCR, lists solely in-frame clones and lacks some. The table has about 11,000 clones, 90% seen once. Here the sequenced sample was peripheral blood, taken before any cancer treatment. The receptors were sampled from a male donor at least 60 years old with stage III lung adenocarcinoma.

V gene TRBV9 combines with J gene TRBJ2-7; 8 nucleotides agree with TRBD2. J lost 0 bases, V lost 3 bases, and 5 bases had no gene match. From germline, CDR1 is SGDLS and CDR2 YYNGEE. The CDR3 has 15 residues. The CDR3 DNA reads as TGTGCCAGCAGCGCCGTAGCGGGATCCTCCTACGAGCAGTACTTC. This sequence encodes CASSAVAGSSYEQYF.

The rearrangement links TRBV7-3 to TRBJ2-7, with 10 positions matching TRBD2. The CDR3 sequence is 15 residues long. Germline assignment: CDR1 SGHTA and CDR2 FQGTGA. With 0 bases clipped from V and 7 bases from J, the junction kept 6 bases outside the gene matches. DNA for the CDR3: TGTGCCAGCAGCTTAACAACTAGCGGGATTGGGGAGCAGTACTTC. Its protein is CASSLTTSGIGEQYF.

The chain couples TRBV4-1 to TRBJ2-1, with 9 positions matching TRBD2. V gave up 4 bases and J gave up 4 bases; unmatched junction bases: 14. Germline V gene sequence: CDR1 MGHRA, CDR2 YSYEKL. The CDR3 is made up of 18 amino acids. This CDR3 is CASSLSAPTSGSYNEQFF. The CDR3 DNA follows: TGCGCCAGCAGCCTCAGCGCCCCTACTAGCGGGTCATACAATGAGCAGTTCTTC.

J is TRBJ2-7 and V is TRBV5-1; 11 bases are shared with TRBD2. The CDR3 has 17 residues. Germline V gene sequence: CDR1 SGHRS, CDR2 YFSETQ. Trimming took 3 bases from V and 0 from J; bases not matched to a gene: 8. CDR3 sequence (DNA): TGCGCCAGCAGCTGGGGGACTAGCGGTGGAAGCTCCTACGAGCAGTACTTC. Protein: CASSWGTSGGSSYEQYF.

V gene TRBV7-8 combines with J gene TRBJ1-2; TRBD1 might be the D (5 bases). With 1 base removed from V and 4 bases from J, the gap between germline ends came to 13 bases. CDR1 and CDR2 from the germline V gene are SGHVS and FQNEAQ. The CDR3 totals 15 residues. The CDR3 nucleotides are TGTGCCAGCAGCTTAGGTTTGGGACTGGCCTATGGCTACACCTTC. Translation: CASSLGLGLAYGYTF.

The chain uses TRBV14 and TRBJ2-3, with 15 bases fitting TRBD2. CDR3 length: 18 residues. From germline, CDR1 is SGHDN and CDR2 FVKESK. V shed 5 bases and J 2 bases; nucleotides not matched to a gene: 8. This CDR3 reads CASSDRTSGRAFTDTQYF. CDR3 DNA: TGTGCCAGCAGCGATCGGACTAGCGGGAGGGCCTTCACAGATACGCAGTATTTT.

The chain links TRBV2 to TRBJ1-2; 12 bases match TRBD1. In germline, CDR1 is SNHLY, CDR2 FYNNEI. This CDR3 is 14 amino acids long. The J segment lost 8 bases and the V segment lost 2 bases, leaving 3 bases of the junction unmatched. The CDR3 region has the DNA TGTGCCAGCAGTGAATCCGGGACAGGGGGCGGCTACACCTTC. Its translation is CASSESGTGGGYTF.

The chain combines TRBV7-3 with TRBJ2-5; TRBD2 matches at 12 bases. V shed 5 bases, J shed 1 base, and the junction held 8 bases outside the gene matches. The length of the CDR3 is 17 residues. Germline CDR1 is SGHTA and CDR2 is FQGTGA. The CDR3 nucleotides read TGTGCCAGCAGCCCGCAAGGGACTAGCGGGTCCCAAGAGACCCAGTACTTC. The encoded protein is CASSPQGTSGSQETQYF.

The chain uses TRBV28 and TRBJ1-1; D is unresolved. Trimming removed 3 bases at V and 0 bases at J, with 11 bases between. There are 15 residues in the CDR3. In germline, CDR1 is MDHEN, CDR2 SYDVKM. Written as DNA, the CDR3 is TGTGCCAGCAGTTTGGAGTGGCTTATGAACACTGAAGCTTTCTTT. It specifies CASSLEWLMNTEAFF.

This rearrangement joins TRBV27 to TRBJ2-1, with TRBD2 matching over 11 bases. J gave up 5 bases and V 4 bases, and 13 bases lay outside the gene matches. The CDR3 sequence is 18 residues long. CDR1 and CDR2 (germline): MNHEY, SMNVEV (reference sequence). CDR3 residues: CASSSGLAGRGIHNEQFF. The CDR3 DNA reads as TGTGCCAGCAGTTCCGGACTAGCGGGTAGGGGTATACACAATGAGCAGTTCTTC.

This clone was recorded only once. The V and J genes are TRBV28 and TRBJ2-3; D call uncertain. CDR3 length equals 14 residues. The V gene lost 5 bases and the J gene lost 0 bases, with 9 bases spanning the gap. Germline V gene lookup returns CDR1 MDHEN and CDR2 SYDVKM. The CDR3 coding sequence is TGTGCCAGCAGTGGAAGGGCTAGCACAGATACGCAGTATTTT. Protein sequence: CASSGRASTDTQYF.

The chain recombines TRBV29-1 with TRBJ1-5; maybe TRBD1 (5 bases). Germline V gene sequence: CDR1 SQVTM, CDR2 ANQGSEA. The CDR3 consists of 15 residues. The CDR3 nucleotides read TGCAGTATTTCCAAGGGGCGGGGGGTAAATCAGCCCCAGCATTTT. It codes for CSISKGRGVNQPQHF.

The V and J genes are TRBV6-5 and TRBJ2-2, with no clear D. Trimming pared 6 bases from V and 4 bases from J, leaving 9 bases between. Germline V CDR1 and CDR2: MNHEY, SVGAGI. The CDR3 is made up of 13 amino acids. CDR3 sequence reads: CASRSDITGELFF. CDR3 nucleotides: TGTGCCAGCAGATCAGACATCACCGGGGAGCTGTTTTTT.

The chain links TRBV6-1 to TRBJ2-5; 9 bases match TRBD2. The CDR3 sequence is 14 residues long. V gave up 6 bases and J gave up 5 bases; unmatched junction bases: 7. The germline V gene has CDR1 MNHNS and CDR2 SASEGT. CDR3 amino acids: CASSRAGGPETQYF. Written as DNA, the CDR3 is TGTGCCAGCAGCCGCGCGGGAGGGCCTGAGACCCAGTACTTC.

By its share, this clone is medium-sized. The V gene is TRBV6-1, the J gene TRBJ1-1; D gene ambiguous. Deletions cut 1 base from V and 8 bases from J, with 11 bases between. The length of the CDR3 is 13 residues. The germline V gene encodes CDR1 MNHNS and CDR2 SASEGT. The CDR3 region is CASSEVETTEAFF. In DNA form, the CDR3 reads TGTGCCAGCAGTGAAGTGGAAACTACAGAAGCTTTCTTT.

V usage is TRBV7-2 and J usage is TRBJ2-5, with D hard to call. Germline CDR1 SGHTA, CDR2 FQGNSA. V lost 1 base, J lost 2 bases, and 17 bases lay in between. The CDR3 spans 17 residues. This chain's CDR3 is CASSLVATTGPQETQYF. In nucleotides, the CDR3 is TGTGCCAGCAGCTTAGTGGCGACAACCGGGCCACAAGAGACCCAGTACTTC.

This clone was counted a single time. The CDR3 loop reads CASSVGLGSTDTQYF. The CDR3 nucleotides are TGTGCCAGCAGCGTAGGACTTGGCTCCACAGATACGCAGTATTTT. The chain couples TRBV9 to TRBJ2-3, with D uncertain. CDR3 length equals 15 residues. Germline V CDR1 and CDR2: SGDLS, YYNGEE. The germline V and J ends were trimmed by 0 bases and 2 bases, with 10 bases remaining between them.

The V and J genes are TRBV28 and TRBJ2-2; a possible D gene is TRBD2 (5 bases). Germline CDR1 reads MDHEN; CDR2 reads SYDVKM. Trimming removed 6 bases from V and 7 bases from J, with 9 bases in between. The CDR3 is made up of 12 amino acids. The CDR3 loop reads CASRAGIGELFF. CDR3 nucleotides: TGTGCCAGCAGAGCCGGGATCGGGGAGCTGTTTTTT.

The chain combines TRBV19 with TRBJ2-2, with 9 bases fitting TRBD1. Trimming cost V 8 bases and J 5 bases; bases outside gene matches: 3. In germline, CDR1 is LNHDA, CDR2 SQIVND (reference sequence). There are 13 residues in the CDR3. DNA for the CDR3: TGTGCCAGTGGGGACAGGGTGACCGGGGAGCTGTTTTTT. Translating it yields CASGDRVTGELFF.

A single count supports this clone. This chain links TRBV19 with TRBJ2-2; D may be TRBD1 (5 bases). Per the germline V gene, CDR1 is LNHDA and CDR2 is SQIVND (reference sequence). The length of the CDR3 is 15 residues. The V end was cut by 5 bases, the J end by 0 bases, with 10 bases between. The CDR3 loop reads CASSQDISNTGELFF. The CDR3 DNA follows: TGTGCCAGTAGTCAGGACATCTCGAACACCGGGGAGCTGTTTTTT.

The chain has TRBV1 and TRBJ2-5; the tabulated D call, TRBD2, remains unverified against the DNA. TRBV1 is marked as a pseudogene. CDR3 size: 19 residues. CDR3 coding DNA: TGCACCAGCAGCCCAGCGAAGCTAGCGGGAGGGTACGTTCGGCAGACCCAGTACTTC. Translated: CTSSPAKLAGGYVRQTQYF.

The chain couples TRBV7-9 to TRBJ2-1, with TRBD2 matching over 12 bases. Germline CDR1 reads SEHNR; CDR2 reads FQNEAQ (reference sequence). Trimming cost V 11 bases and J 1 base; bases outside gene matches: 9. CDR3 length: 16 residues. The CDR3 DNA follows: TGTGCCGGAGGGGCTAGCGGGAGGGGGTCCTACAATGAGCAGTTCTTC. This codes for CAGGASGRGSYNEQFF.

The CDR3 DNA sequence: TGCGCCAGCAGCTCCCTGGGACAGCAGAACACTGAAGCTTTCTTT. Translating gives CASSSLGQQNTEAFF. J is TRBJ1-1 and V is TRBV5-1; 7 bases are shared with TRBD1. The ends lost 3 bases at V and 1 base at J; junction bases unmatched: 6. Germline CDR1 reads SGHRS; CDR2 reads YFSETQ. CDR3 size: 15 residues. Supplemented by reference TRBV5-1 and TRBJ1-1, the full variable domain reads KAGVTQTPRYLIKTRGQQVTLSCSPISGHRSVSWYQQTPGQGLQFLFEYFSETQRNKGNFPGRFSGRQFSNSRSEMNVSTLELGDSALYLCASSSLGQQNTEAFFGQGTRLTVV.

The chain joins TRBV7-9 to TRBJ2-5, with D possibly TRBD2 on 5 matching bases. CDR3 size: 13 residues. Germline assignment: CDR1 SEHNR and CDR2 FQNEAQ (reference sequence). The V end was cut by 0 bases, the J end by 4 bases, with 6 bases between. CDR3 coding DNA: TGTGCCAGCAGCTTAGCTGGGAGAGAGACCCAGTACTTC. This sequence encodes CASSLAGRETQYF.

The chain recombines TRBV18 with TRBJ2-1; 11 positions agree with TRBD1. Germline CDR1 reads KGHSH; CDR2 reads LQKENI. J gave up 9 bases and V 3 bases, and 4 bases lay outside the gene matches. The CDR3 runs 14 residues. Here the CDR3 reads CASSPDRGQGEQFF. The CDR3 DNA sequence: TGTGCCAGCTCACCGGACAGGGGGCAGGGTGAGCAGTTCTTC.

This chain uses TRBV27 with TRBJ2-7, with 9 bases matching TRBD2. This CDR3 comprises 16 residues. Germline assignment: CDR1 MNHEY and CDR2 SMNVEV (reference sequence). Unmatched junction bases numbered 9, after V lost 2 bases and J lost 4 bases. In DNA, the CDR3 is TGTGCCAGCAGTTTAAGAGCGGGAGGAGGTGGGTACGAGCAGTACTTC. It yields the protein CASSLRAGGGGYEQYF.

The gene calls are TRBV5-5 and TRBJ2-1; TRBD2 agrees at 9 bases. V shed 5 bases, J shed 9 bases, and the junction held 12 bases outside the gene matches. The CDR3 extends over 15 amino acids. Germline CDR1 and CDR2: SGHKS and YYEKEE (reference sequence). CDR3 sequence reads: CASRRREGLSTEQFF. As DNA, the CDR3 is TGTGCCAGCAGGAGGCGGGAGGGCCTTTCGACTGAGCAGTTCTTC. Combining the CDR3 with reference TRBV5-5 and TRBJ2-1 gives the whole variable domain DAGVTQSPTHLIKTRGQQVTLRCSPISGHKSVSWYQQVLGQGPQFIFQYYEKEERGRGNFPDRFSARQFPNYSSELNVNALLLGDSALYLCASRRREGLSTEQFFGPGTRLTVL.

The chain recombines TRBV28 with TRBJ1-4; D is unresolved. The germline CDR1 and CDR2 sequences are MDHEN and SYDVKM. This CDR3 contains 16 residues. With 5 bases removed from V and 0 bases from J, the gap between germline ends came to 13 bases. CDR3 sequence reads: CASSTDPSTTNEKLFF. The CDR3 DNA sequence: TGTGCCAGCAGTACAGATCCTTCAACAACTAATGAAAAACTGTTTTTT.

The chain combines TRBV7-9 with TRBJ2-1; D is ambiguous. The V end was cut by 2 bases, the J end by 7 bases, with 3 bases between. This CDR3 spans 11 amino acids. Germline CDR1 SEHNR, CDR2 FQNEAQ (reference sequence). The CDR3 DNA reads TGTGCCAGCAGCTTACCTAATGAGCAGTTCTTC. Its translation: CASSLPNEQFF.